This T cell receptor beta chain is from a study of siplizumab effects on memory and regulatory T cells. Study results and caveats: Memory T cells appeared less diverse than naive cells, which seemed to contribute substantially to alloresponse.

This CDR3 has 14 residues. V gave up 6 bases and J gave up 4 bases, with 15 bases separating them. CDR1 LNHDA and CDR2 SQIVND come from the germline V gene (reference sequence). Turning to this clone: Antigen specificity is unknown.

Sequencing used immunoSEQ multiplex PCR; TCRdb keeps in-frame clones, though not all of them. The sample has approximately 100,000 clones, about 93% seen once. This chain joins TRBV19 and TRBJ1-1; D gene unclear. This receptor was taken from a human donor in good health. The material sequenced was non-Treg CD4+ T cells sorted from blood. CDR3 DNA sequence: TGTGCCAGTAGACCCTTATTCGTCGGCACTGAAGCTTTCTTT. Translation gives CASRPLFVGTEAFF.